Shown below are 27 T cell receptor beta chains from a single sample sequenced in a study of shared clonotypes between healthy human individuals. Profiling relied on immunoSEQ multiplex PCR, and the TCRdb table lists in-frame clones only, not all of them. The data contain about 1 million clones, approximately 72% of them singletons. The specimen sequenced was memory CD4+ T cells sorted from blood. As to subset: CD45RA-negative fraction. These receptors were taken from a man in his late teens or twenties in good health.

V gene TRBV12-5 combines with J gene TRBJ1-1; no reliable D call. CDR1 and CDR2 from the germline V gene are LGHNT and FRNRAP. V lost 5 bases to trimming and J lost 0 bases, with 13 bases between them. The CDR3 is made up of 15 amino acids. Written as DNA, the CDR3 is TGTGCTAGTGGTCCCCCGACGGCCATGAACACTGAAGCTTTCTTT. It codes for CASGPPTAMNTEAFF.

The chain has TRBV2 and TRBJ1-2; D is perhaps TRBD1 (5 bases). Per the germline V gene, CDR1 is SNHLY and CDR2 is FYNNEI. The CDR3 contains 14 residues. With 6 bases removed from V and 7 bases from J, the gap between germline ends came to 18 bases. This chain's CDR3 is CASRGQALPRGYTF. The DNA of the CDR3 is TGTGCCAGCAGGGGGCAGGCCCTACCTCGTGGCTACACCTTC.

This clone has only a few counts. The chain combines TRBV5-4 with TRBJ1-1, with 7 bases lining up with TRBD1. This CDR3 region has 16 residues. Germline V gene sequence: CDR1 SGHNT, CDR2 YYREEE (reference sequence). Germline trimming cut 1 base from V and 0 bases from J; bases unmatched to any gene: 6. The CDR3 is CASSLMTGLMNTEAFF. The CDR3 bases are TGTGCCAGCAGCTTGATGACAGGGCTTATGAACACTGAAGCTTTCTTT.

V gene TRBV11-2 combines with J gene TRBJ1-1; D is undetermined. Looked up from germline, CDR1 is SGHAT and CDR2 is FQNNGV. This CDR3 is 15 amino acids long. Trimming took 1 base from V and 0 from J, leaving 9 bases between them. The CDR3 DNA sequence: TGTGCCAGCAGCTTAGCACGGGGAATGAACACTGAAGCTTTCTTT. Residues: CASSLARGMNTEAFF. Variable domain in full (rest from reference TRBV11-2 and TRBJ1-1): EAGVAQSPRYKIIEKRQSVAFWCNPISGHATLYWYQQILGQGPKLLIQFQNNGVVDDSQLPKDRFSAERLKGVDSTLKIQPAKLEDSAVYLCASSLARGMNTEAFFGQGTRLTVV.

The rearrangement uses TRBV18 and TRBJ1-1; D uncertain. CDR1 and CDR2 from the germline V gene are KGHSH and LQKENI. Trimming removed 0 bases from V and 7 bases from J, with 6 bases in between. The CDR3 is 12 amino acids. CDR3 nucleotides: TGTGCCAGCTCACCACCCAGCCGTGAAGCTTTCTTT. It specifies CASSPPSREAFF.

This chain connects TRBV10-3 to TRBJ1-5; 7 nucleotides align to TRBD1. This CDR3 spans 15 amino acids. J lost 6 bases, V lost 4 bases, and 9 bases had no gene match. Germline V CDR1 and CDR2: ENHRY, SYGVKD. The CDR3: CAISAFEGAGQPQHF. CDR3 in DNA: TGTGCCATCAGTGCCTTCGAGGGGGCCGGTCAGCCCCAGCATTTT.

The chain employs TRBV27 and TRBJ1-1; 8 bases are a match to TRBD1. V was clipped by 5 bases and J by 4 bases; unmatched bases: 12. Germline V lookup: CDR1 MNHEY, CDR2 SMNVEV (reference sequence). CDR3 size: 16 residues. The CDR3 nucleotides are TGTGCCAGCAGTCCCCCCAGGGGGCGCGGGGGCACTGAAGCTTTCTTT. This codes for CASSPPRGRGGTEAFF.

The chain carries TRBV9 and TRBJ2-5; TRBD2 agrees at 13 bases. The CDR3 runs to 16 residues. With V trimmed by 0 bases and J by 4 bases, 3 bases remained unmatched. Germline assignment: CDR1 SGDLS and CDR2 YYNGEE. The CDR3 protein is CASSVGGLAGRETQYF. CDR3 nucleotides: TGTGCCAGCAGCGTAGGGGGACTAGCGGGACGAGAGACCCAGTACTTC.

The chain links TRBV19 to TRBJ1-1, with a weak D call TRBD1 (5 bases). This CDR3 has 12 amino acids. V shed 5 bases and J shed 7 bases, with 11 bases lying between them. CDR1 and CDR2 from the germline V gene are LNHDA and SQIVND (reference sequence). The CDR3 loop reads CASSSQVNEAFF. The CDR3 DNA follows: TGTGCCAGTAGTTCACAGGTGAATGAAGCTTTCTTT.

This chain connects TRBV19 to TRBJ1-6; no clear D. Germline CDR1 LNHDA, CDR2 SQIVND (reference sequence). The CDR3 length is 13 residues. Trimming stripped 4 bases from V and 7 bases from J, with 8 bases between. The chain's CDR3 is CASSNSLNSPLHF. CDR3 bases: TGTGCCAGTAGTAACAGCCTGAATTCACCCCTCCACTTT.

This rearrangement joins TRBV5-1 to TRBJ2-2, with 7 bases matching TRBD1. V lost 4 bases and J lost 5; bases outside the gene matches: 5. CDR1 is SGHRS and CDR2 is YFSETQ in the germline V gene. The CDR3 sequence is 14 residues long. CDR3 bases: TGCGCCAGCAGCCCGGGACAGTGGACCGGGGAGCTGTTTTTT. It codes for CASSPGQWTGELFF.

The chain is built from TRBV5-1 and TRBJ1-1; TRBD1 aligns across 8 bases. CDR1 and CDR2 from the germline V gene are SGHRS and YFSETQ. With V trimmed by 4 bases and J by 10 bases, 12 bases remained unmatched. The CDR3 has 14 amino acids. The CDR3 spells CASSTRAGGVGAFF. In DNA, the CDR3 is TGCGCCAGCAGCACCCGGGCAGGGGGCGTAGGAGCTTTCTTT.

V gene TRBV4-1 combines with J gene TRBJ2-7, with TRBD1 identical over 9 bases. Trimming removed 0 bases from V and 3 bases from J; junction bases left unmatched: 6. This CDR3 region has 16 residues. CDR1 and CDR2 from the germline V gene are MGHRA and YSYEKL. The CDR3 sequence: CASSQDRGTGYYEQYF. In nucleotides, the CDR3 is TGCGCCAGCAGCCAAGATCGTGGGACAGGGTACTACGAGCAGTACTTC.

The rearrangement uses TRBV7-2 and TRBJ1-6, with D unresolved. The germline V gene encodes CDR1 SGHTA and CDR2 FQGNSA. This CDR3 has 17 amino acids. Trimming removed 0 bases at V and 0 bases at J, with 9 bases between. CDR3 in amino acids: CASSLAGSGSYNSPLHF. CDR3 in DNA: TGTGCCAGCAGCTTAGCAGGGTCGGGCTCCTATAATTCACCCCTCCACTTT. Complete variable domain (other parts from reference TRBV7-2 and TRBJ1-6): GAGVSQSPSNKVTEKGKDVELRCDPISGHTALYWYRQSLGQGLEFLIYFQGNSAPDKSGLPSDRFSAERTGGSVSTLTIQRTQQEDSAVYLCASSLAGSGSYNSPLHFGNGTRLTVT.

This clone was counted between two and nine times. In DNA form, the CDR3 reads TGCGCCAGCAGCGTCAGCCCGAACACCGGGGAGCTGTTTTTT. It encodes CASSVSPNTGELFF. The V gene is TRBV5-1, the J gene TRBJ2-2; D gene ambiguous. V was cut by 4 bases and J by 0 bases, with 7 bases left in between. Germline CDR1 reads SGHRS; CDR2 reads YFSETQ. This CDR3 has 14 residues.

This clone was detected a few times. The CDR3: CASSLQNSPLHF. CDR3 nucleotides: TGTGCCAGCAGTCTACAGAATTCACCCCTCCACTTT. The J gene is TRBJ1-6, the V gene TRBV2; D gene unclear. Per germline, CDR1 SNHLY and CDR2 FYNNEI. V dropped 5 bases and J dropped 7 bases, with 6 bases sitting between them. The CDR3 covers 12 residues.

This clone was counted between two and nine times. Distinct nucleotide sequences in the sample also encode this CDR3. V and J are TRBV30 and TRBJ2-7; unclear D gene. Germline assignment: CDR1 GTSNPN and CDR2 SVGIG (reference sequence). CDR3 length equals 11 residues. The ends were cut back, 1 base at V and 3 bases at J, with 4 bases in the middle. CDR3 sequence: CAWSDSYEQYF. The CDR3 DNA follows: TGTGCCTGGAGTGACAGCTACGAGCAGTACTTC.

The chain links TRBV11-2 to TRBJ1-1, with D unresolved. The CDR3 totals 12 residues. Per germline, CDR1 SGHAT and CDR2 FQNNGV. V was clipped by 5 bases and J by 7 bases, with 11 bases between them. The CDR3 spells CASSVFNGEAFF. The DNA for the CDR3 is TGTGCCAGCAGCGTATTTAATGGTGAAGCTTTCTTT. Complete variable domain (other parts from reference TRBV11-2 and TRBJ1-1): EAGVAQSPRYKIIEKRQSVAFWCNPISGHATLYWYQQILGQGPKLLIQFQNNGVVDDSQLPKDRFSAERLKGVDSTLKIQPAKLEDSAVYLCASSVFNGEAFFGQGTRLTVV.

With regard to this clone: With a much larger clone just one base away, this may be a read error. The V gene is TRBV5-6, the J gene TRBJ2-2; TRBD1 aligns across 9 bases. With V trimmed by 2 bases and J by 4 bases, 3 bases remained unmatched. This CDR3 region has 15 residues. Germline CDR1 reads SGHDT; CDR2 reads YYEEEE. CDR3 DNA sequence: TGTGCCAGCAGCTTTGGGACAGGGCGCACCGGGGAGCTGTTTTTT. Translating it yields CASSFGTGRTGELFF.

V gene TRBV27 combines with J gene TRBJ2-7, with TRBD2 matching 9 bases. This CDR3 spans 15 amino acids. Germline trimming cut 5 bases from V and 2 bases from J; bases unmatched to any gene: 7. Germline CDR1 MNHEY, CDR2 SMNVEV (reference sequence). CDR3 sequence reads: CASSLTSGSPYEQYF. CDR3 DNA: TGTGCCAGCAGTCTAACTAGCGGGTCCCCCTACGAGCAGTACTTC.

V and J are TRBV7-8 and TRBJ1-4; D is unresolved. The CDR3 contains 15 residues. CDR1 is SGHVS and CDR2 is FQNEAQ in the germline V gene. The V end was cut by 4 bases, the J end by 3 bases, with 12 bases between. The CDR3 spells CASSSGPGANEKLFF. In DNA, the CDR3 is TGTGCCAGCAGCTCCGGACCCGGGGCTAATGAAAAACTGTTTTTT.

This sequence joins TRBV5-6 and TRBJ1-2; D is possibly TRBD1 (6 bases). Germline CDR1 is SGHDT and CDR2 is YYEEEE. The germline V and J ends were trimmed by 3 bases and 2 bases, with 14 bases remaining between them. This CDR3 has 15 amino acids. This CDR3 is CASSWGTMGNYGYTF. CDR3 sequence (DNA): TGTGCCAGCAGCTGGGGGACAATGGGGAACTATGGCTACACCTTC.

The gene calls are TRBV18 and TRBJ2-7, with unresolved D. From germline, CDR1 is KGHSH and CDR2 LQKENI. The V end was cut by 2 bases, the J end by 2 bases, with 7 bases between. The CDR3 spans 13 residues. The CDR3 bases are TGTGCCAGCTCACCAGACCGTACCTACGAGCAGTACTTC. It encodes CASSPDRTYEQYF.

The chain uses TRBV7-9 and TRBJ2-5; TRBD1 might be the D (6 bases). V lost 5 bases, J lost 2 bases, and 18 bases lay in between. Germline CDR1 is SEHNR and CDR2 is FQNEAQ (reference sequence). The CDR3 spans 16 residues. The CDR3 region has the DNA TGTGCCAGCAGCCCCCTACTTGCGAGGGGGCAAGAGACCCAGTACTTC. This gives the protein CASSPLLARGQETQYF.

This clone was seen only a few times. The chain combines TRBV19 with TRBJ1-5; no definite D call. Germline V gives CDR1 LNHDA, CDR2 SQIVND (reference sequence). The CDR3 has 18 amino acids. Trimming removed 3 bases from V and 4 bases from J, with 22 bases in between. CDR3 sequence (DNA): TGTGCCAGTAGTATCCTTGGGGTGTCTGGAGCTAAAAATCAGCCCCAGCATTTT. Its protein is CASSILGVSGAKNQPQHF.

V usage is TRBV7-6 and J usage is TRBJ2-1; 7 bases are a match to TRBD2. V lost 3 bases, J lost 9 bases, and 2 bases stayed unmatched. The CDR3 totals 12 residues. Looked up from germline, CDR1 is SGHVS and CDR2 is FNYEAQ. Here the CDR3 DNA reads TGTGCCAGCAGCTTGTTAGCGGGTGAGCAGTTCTTC. Its translation is CASSLLAGEQFF.

This chain links TRBV5-1 with TRBJ1-3, with no clear D. Trimming took 0 bases from V and 0 from J, leaving 10 bases between them. Germline V gives CDR1 SGHRS, CDR2 YFSETQ. This CDR3 region has 16 residues. Written as DNA, the CDR3 is TGCGCCAGCAGCTTGGATGCCCTGATCTCTGGAAACACCATATATTTT. Its translation: CASSLDALISGNTIYF.